One and the same sample provided the 31 T cell receptor beta chains below, sequenced in a study of cytomegalovirus exposure and HLA in healthy donors. PCR used 60 Vbeta primers and 13 Jbeta primers. The protocol was immunoSEQ multiplex PCR, while the TCRdb copy is restricted to in-frame clones and leaves out a portion. This sample yields 100,000 to 150,000 clones, of which 60% to 80% are seen a single time; roughly 7% belongs to the top ten. Sequencing input: PBMCs. Receptors originate from a male donor in good health and CMV-seronegative.

This rearrangement joins TRBV7-6 to TRBJ1-2, with 8 bases lining up with TRBD1. This CDR3 has 15 residues. Trimming at V came to 5 bases and at J to 4 bases, leaving 9 bases not matched to a gene. Germline CDR1 is SGHVS and CDR2 is FNYEAQ. The CDR3 here is CASSPAGQEFYGYTF. CDR3 DNA: TGTGCCAGCAGCCCCGCGGGACAGGAATTCTATGGCTACACCTTC.

In this sample, this clone turned up a few times. V is TRBV5-4 and J is TRBJ2-7; 10 bases fit TRBD2. The CDR3 contains 16 residues. CDR1 and CDR2 (germline): SGHNT, YYREEE (reference sequence). Germline trimming cut 4 bases from V and 4 bases from J; bases unmatched to any gene: 11. Written as DNA, the CDR3 is TGTGCCAGCAGCCAAGCTAGCGGGAGCCTCGGGTACGAGCAGTACTTC. Translating gives CASSQASGSLGYEQYF.

V usage is TRBV4-3 and J usage is TRBJ2-1; D may be TRBD2 (7 bases). Germline-derived CDR1 and CDR2 are LGHNA and YSLEER. V lost 0 bases, J lost 9 bases, and 12 bases lay in between. The CDR3 sequence is 14 residues long. CDR3 region: CASSQDSGGTEQFF. Written as DNA, the CDR3 is TGCGCCAGCAGCCAAGATTCGGGGGGCACTGAGCAGTTCTTC.

This clone was counted a single time. The CDR3 is CASSQGLTSGGGNEQFF. The CDR3 DNA reads TGCGCCAGCAGCCAAGGACTAACTAGCGGAGGAGGGAATGAGCAGTTCTTC. The chain couples TRBV4-3 to TRBJ2-1; 8 bases match TRBD2. The V and J ends lost 1 base and 7 bases, in that order; junction bases with no gene match: 12. This CDR3 region has 17 residues. The germline gives CDR1 LGHNA, CDR2 YSLEER.

V gene TRBV7-9 combines with J gene TRBJ2-3; unclear D gene. The CDR3 runs to 16 residues. Trimming cost V 0 bases and J 0 bases, with 10 bases left between them. Per germline, CDR1 SEHNR and CDR2 FQNEAQ (reference sequence). CDR3 region: CASSLALEISTDTQYF. CDR3 coding DNA: TGTGCCAGCAGCTTAGCATTGGAGATTAGCACAGATACGCAGTATTTT.

This clone was seen a handful of times. V usage is TRBV9 and J usage is TRBJ2-7; tentative D call: TRBD1 (6 bases). V was shortened by 0 bases and J by 2 bases, with 12 bases between the two germline ends. CDR3 size: 15 residues. The germline V gene has CDR1 SGDLS and CDR2 YYNGEE. The DNA of the CDR3 is TGTGCCAGCAGCGTAGGACAGGCCAAAACCTACGAGCAGTACTTC. This sequence encodes CASSVGQAKTYEQYF.

J is TRBJ1-2 and V is TRBV25-1; D is ambiguous. Germline loops: CDR1 MGHDK, CDR2 SYGVNS. CDR3 size: 16 residues. V lost 3 bases and J 5 bases, leaving 19 bases between the germline ends. The CDR3 DNA is TGTGCCAGCAGTGACCAGAGTGGAGGCATGAAATATGGCTACACCTTC. It is translated as CASSDQSGGMKYGYTF.

The V gene is TRBV27, the J gene TRBJ2-7; possibly TRBD1 for D (5 bases). The CDR3 sequence is 14 residues long. Germline V gene data show CDR1 as MNHEY and CDR2 as SMNVEV (reference sequence). Trimming removed 2 bases at V and 2 bases at J, with 10 bases between. This CDR3 reads CASSLRGRTYEQYF. CDR3 bases: TGTGCCAGCAGTTTAAGGGGCAGAACCTACGAGCAGTACTTC.

The CDR3 nucleotides read TGTGCCAGCAGTACCGGGACAGGGTTTTATACTGAAGCTTTCTTT. Translation: CASSTGTGFYTEAFF. The genes are TRBV6-6 and TRBJ1-1, with 9 bases lining up with TRBD1. Germline CDR1 reads MNHNY; CDR2 reads SVGAGI (reference sequence). This CDR3 contains 15 residues. The junction had 9 bases not matched to a gene; V was cut back by 5 bases and J by 5 bases.

The chain joins TRBV6-5 to TRBJ1-4; D possibly corresponds to TRBD1 (6 bases). This CDR3 comprises 15 residues. CDR1 is MNHEY and CDR2 is SVGAGI in the germline V gene. V was trimmed by 6 bases and J by 4 bases, leaving 15 bases between them. The CDR3 region is CASRTGGALNEKLFF. The CDR3 nucleotides read TGTGCCAGCAGAACGGGGGGGGCACTTAATGAAAAACTGTTTTTT.

The chain couples TRBV4-3 to TRBJ2-1, with TRBD2 matching 8 bases. Germline values: CDR1 LGHNA, CDR2 YSLEER. After removal of 0 bases from V and 10 bases from J, the junction contained 8 bases not matched to a gene. This CDR3 comprises 15 residues. The CDR3 nucleotides are TGCGCCAGCAGCCAAGATCCTAGCGGGTCTGGGGAGCAGTTCTTC. Amino acid sequence: CASSQDPSGSGEQFF.

The rearrangement links TRBV2 to TRBJ2-5, with 10 bases identical to TRBD1. This CDR3 comprises 16 residues. The V gene's germline CDR1 is SNHLY and CDR2 FYNNEI. After removal of 3 bases from V and 3 bases from J, the junction contained 7 bases not matched to a gene. CDR3 DNA: TGTGCCAGCAGTGATTATCGAGGACAGGGGGAAGAGACCCAGTACTTC. Its protein product is CASSDYRGQGEETQYF.

This clone was observed a few times. In DNA, the CDR3 is TGTGCCAGCAGCTCCTATACAGCAGATACGCAGTATTTT. This encodes CASSSYTADTQYF. The chain recombines TRBV11-1 with TRBJ2-3; D is unresolved. Trimming left V 4 bases short and J 4 bases short, with 9 bases between. The CDR3 consists of 13 residues. Germline lookup yields CDR1 SGHAT and CDR2 FQDESV (reference sequence).

The V gene is TRBV19, the J gene TRBJ2-1; TRBD1 agrees at 7 bases. CDR3 length equals 16 residues. Germline loops: CDR1 LNHDA, CDR2 SQIVND (reference sequence). The J segment lost 5 bases and the V segment lost 0 bases, leaving 7 bases of the junction unmatched. This chain's CDR3 is CASSIEGTEPNNEQFF. The CDR3 DNA sequence: TGTGCCAGTAGTATAGAGGGGACAGAGCCGAACAATGAGCAGTTCTTC.

The rearrangement joins TRBV28 to TRBJ2-5; 11 positions agree with TRBD2. Germline V gives CDR1 MDHEN, CDR2 SYDVKM. J gave up 1 base and V 5 bases, and 6 bases lay outside the gene matches. The CDR3 runs 16 residues. For the CDR3, the DNA is TGTGCCAGCAGTGTGGTTAGCGGGAGGGCCCAAGAGACCCAGTACTTC. Translation: CASSVVSGRAQETQYF.

In DNA, the CDR3 is TGCGCCACCAAATCGGGACTAGTTGTCGACAATGAGCAGTTCTTC. This codes for CATKSGLVVDNEQFF. V and J are TRBV10-2 and TRBJ2-1; TRBD2 aligns across 8 bases. V was pared by 10 bases and J by 5 bases, with 13 bases of the junction left unmatched. The CDR3 totals 15 residues. CDR1 and CDR2 from the germline V gene are WSHSY and SAAADI.

The chain links TRBV15 to TRBJ2-1; 8 nucleotides align to TRBD2. Unmatched junction bases numbered 5, after V lost 0 bases and J lost 4 bases. Germline CDR1 LNHNV, CDR2 YYDKDF (reference sequence). This CDR3 spans 16 amino acids. The CDR3 DNA reads TGTGCCACCAGCAGAGATTTGCGGGGGGTGTACAATGAGCAGTTCTTC. The encoded protein is CATSRDLRGVYNEQFF. Looking up the rest from reference TRBV15 and TRBJ2-1 gives the full variable domain: DAMVIQNPRYQVTQFGKPVTLSCSQTLNHNVMYWYQQKSSQAPKLLFHYYDKDFNNEADTPDNFQSRRPNTSFCFLDIRSPGLGDTAMYLCATSRDLRGVYNEQFFGPGTRLTVL.

The table lists this clone with a few counts. CDR3 nucleotides: TGTGCCAGCAGCACCGAGGGGGCCCTCTACGAGCAGTACTTC. Residues: CASSTEGALYEQYF. The rearrangement uses TRBV9 and TRBJ2-7, with 7 nucleotides matching TRBD1. Trimming cost V 4 bases and J 3 bases; bases outside gene matches: 7. There are 14 residues in the CDR3. From germline, CDR1 is SGDLS and CDR2 YYNGEE.

The chain is built from TRBV18 and TRBJ1-3; D possibly corresponds to TRBD1 (6 bases). Germline V CDR1 and CDR2: KGHSH, LQKENI. Trimming removed 5 bases from V and 15 bases from J, with 20 bases in between. The CDR3 totals 13 residues. Here the CDR3 DNA reads TGTGCCAGCTCATCGAGCGAAGTCCGGGACAAATATTTT. Protein: CASSSSEVRDKYF.

J is TRBJ2-7 and V is TRBV7-9, with D maybe TRBD1 (6 bases). Germline values: CDR1 SEHNR, CDR2 FQNEAQ (reference sequence). The V and J ends lost 4 bases and 3 bases respectively, with 16 bases between them. CDR3 size: 15 residues. CDR3: CASSSTNGQLYEQYF. The CDR3 nucleotides are TGTGCCAGCAGCTCGACGAACGGACAGCTCTACGAGCAGTACTTC.

This rearrangement joins TRBV27 to TRBJ2-4; TRBD2 matches at 10 bases. V was pared by 5 bases and J by 7 bases, with 17 bases of the junction left unmatched. The CDR3 length is 18 residues. Germline V gene lookup returns CDR1 MNHEY and CDR2 SMNVEV (reference sequence). The CDR3 region is CASSPRRTSGFWGNIQYF. CDR3 coding DNA: TGTGCCAGCAGTCCGAGGAGGACTAGCGGTTTTTGGGGGAACATTCAGTACTTC.

This rearrangement joins TRBV4-1 to TRBJ2-2, with 10 bases identical to TRBD2. Germline CDR1 is MGHRA and CDR2 is YSYEKL. This CDR3 has 17 amino acids. J gave up 1 base and V 1 base, and 3 bases lay outside the gene matches. The CDR3 protein is CASSQARTSGNTGELFF. The CDR3 coding sequence is TGCGCCAGCAGCCAAGCTAGGACTAGCGGGAACACCGGGGAGCTGTTTTTT.

The rearrangement links TRBV9 to TRBJ2-2; TRBD2 is a possible D gene (6 bases). The CDR3 length is 15 residues. Trimming cost V 4 bases and J 7 bases, with 17 bases left between them. Germline values: CDR1 SGDLS, CDR2 YYNGEE. CDR3 amino acids: CASSFHVGRDGELFF. The CDR3 nucleotides are TGTGCCAGCAGCTTCCATGTAGGGCGGGACGGGGAGCTGTTTTTT.

Within the sample, this clone is medium-sized. The chain recombines TRBV4-2 with TRBJ1-6; D gene ambiguous. Trimming stripped 6 bases from V and 7 bases from J, with 13 bases between. The CDR3 length is 14 residues. CDR1 LGHNA and CDR2 YNFKEQ come from the germline V gene. CDR3 amino acids: CASSLGESNSPLHF. CDR3 in DNA: TGTGCCAGCAGTCTCGGGGAGTCCAATTCACCCCTCCACTTT.

The J gene is TRBJ2-5, the V gene TRBV2; TRBD1 matches at 7 bases. From germline, CDR1 is SNHLY and CDR2 FYNNEI. The V gene end was trimmed by 6 bases and the J gene end by 2 bases; junction bases not matched to a gene: 6. This CDR3 comprises 14 residues. CDR3 DNA: TGTGCCAGCAGGAAGACAGGGACGCAAGAGACCCAGTACTTC. Translating it yields CASRKTGTQETQYF.

The V gene is TRBV16, the J gene TRBJ2-1, with D perhaps matching TRBD2 (6 bases). Germline V CDR1 and CDR2: KGHSY, FQNENV. V was clipped by 0 bases and J by 9 bases, with 9 bases between them. The CDR3 has 13 amino acids. The DNA for the CDR3 is TGTGCCAGCAGCCAATCGACTAGGGGTGAGCAGTTCTTC. Encoded protein: CASSQSTRGEQFF.

The gene calls are TRBV28 and TRBJ2-3; TRBD2 agrees at 11 bases. Germline-derived CDR1 and CDR2 are MDHEN and SYDVKM. The CDR3 is 17 amino acids. After removal of 2 bases from V and 6 bases from J, the junction contained 10 bases not matched to a gene. The CDR3 sequence: CASSLDLAGGPLDTQYF. The CDR3 bases are TGTGCCAGCAGTTTAGATTTAGCGGGAGGGCCGTTGGATACGCAGTATTTT.

The V gene is TRBV28, the J gene TRBJ2-7, with 7 bases that match TRBD2. Germline V gene data show CDR1 as MDHEN and CDR2 as SYDVKM. J gave up 6 bases and V 7 bases, and 9 bases lay outside the gene matches. The CDR3 has 13 residues. The CDR3 sequence: CASTHDWGGEQYF. CDR3 DNA sequence: TGTGCCAGCACGCACGATTGGGGGGGCGAGCAGTACTTC.

V gene TRBV28 combines with J gene TRBJ1-2; D gene uncertain. Germline CDR1 reads MDHEN; CDR2 reads SYDVKM. CDR3 length equals 13 residues. V lost 3 bases to trimming and J lost 3 bases, with 8 bases between them. CDR3 residues: CASSFLGDYGYTF. The CDR3 bases are TGTGCCAGCAGTTTTTTGGGAGACTATGGCTACACCTTC.

This chain joins TRBV6-5 and TRBJ1-4, with 9 bases aligning to TRBD1. The germline V gene has CDR1 MNHEY and CDR2 SVGAGI. The length of the CDR3 is 14 residues. Trimming took 5 bases from V and 8 from J; bases not matched to a gene: 6. CDR3 bases: TGTGCCAGCAGTAGCGGGACAGGGCCCGAAAAACTGTTTTTT. Encoded protein: CASSSGTGPEKLFF.

The V and J genes are TRBV10-3 and TRBJ1-2; TRBD1 matches at 8 bases. V gave up 6 bases and J gave up 7 bases; unmatched junction bases: 4. CDR3 length: 12 amino acids. CDR1 is ENHRY and CDR2 is SYGVKD in the germline V gene. The CDR3 region is CAISRGQGGYTF. DNA of the CDR3: TGTGCCATCAGCCGCGGACAGGGTGGCTACACCTTC.